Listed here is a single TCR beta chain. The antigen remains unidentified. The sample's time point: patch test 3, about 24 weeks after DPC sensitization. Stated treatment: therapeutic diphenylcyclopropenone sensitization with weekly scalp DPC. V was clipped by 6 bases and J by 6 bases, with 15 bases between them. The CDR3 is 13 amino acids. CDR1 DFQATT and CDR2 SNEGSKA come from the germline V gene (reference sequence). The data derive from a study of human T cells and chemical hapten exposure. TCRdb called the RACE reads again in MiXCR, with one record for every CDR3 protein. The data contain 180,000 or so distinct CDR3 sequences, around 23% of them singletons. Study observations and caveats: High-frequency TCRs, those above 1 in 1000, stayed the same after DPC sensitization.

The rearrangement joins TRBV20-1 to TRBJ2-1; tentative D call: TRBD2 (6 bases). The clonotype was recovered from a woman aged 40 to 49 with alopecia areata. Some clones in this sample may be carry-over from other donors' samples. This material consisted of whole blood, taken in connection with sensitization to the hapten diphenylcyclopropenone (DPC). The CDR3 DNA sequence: TGCAGTGCCATCAGGGTGGGGGGCAATGAGCAGTTCTTC. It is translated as CSAIRVGGNEQFF.